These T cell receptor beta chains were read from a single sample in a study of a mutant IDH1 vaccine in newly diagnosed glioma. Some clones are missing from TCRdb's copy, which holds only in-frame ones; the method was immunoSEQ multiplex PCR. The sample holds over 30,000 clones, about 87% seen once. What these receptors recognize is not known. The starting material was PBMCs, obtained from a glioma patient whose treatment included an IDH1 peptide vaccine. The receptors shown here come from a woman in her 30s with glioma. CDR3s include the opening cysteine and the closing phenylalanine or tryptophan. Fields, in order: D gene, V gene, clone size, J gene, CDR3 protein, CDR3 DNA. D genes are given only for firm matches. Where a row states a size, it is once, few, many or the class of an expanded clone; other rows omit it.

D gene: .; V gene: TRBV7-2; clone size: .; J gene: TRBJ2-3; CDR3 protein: CASSLARQLGTQYF; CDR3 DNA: TGTGCCAGCAGCTTAGCCCGACAGCTGGGTACGCAGTATTTT
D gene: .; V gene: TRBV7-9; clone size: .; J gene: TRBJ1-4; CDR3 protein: CASSPGRSVGEKLFF; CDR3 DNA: TGTGCCAGCAGCCCGGGACGGTCAGTAGGTGAAAAACTGTTTTTT
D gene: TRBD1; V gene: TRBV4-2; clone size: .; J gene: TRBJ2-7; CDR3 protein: CASSLPGQSYEQYF; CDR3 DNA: TGTGCCAGCAGCCTACCGGGACAGTCCTACGAGCAGTACTTC
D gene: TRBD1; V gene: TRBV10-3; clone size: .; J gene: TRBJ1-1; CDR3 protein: CAISEGTGRSTEAFF; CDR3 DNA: TGTGCCATCAGTGAGGGGACAGGGAGGAGCACTGAAGCTTTCTTT
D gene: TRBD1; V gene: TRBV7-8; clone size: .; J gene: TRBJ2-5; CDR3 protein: CASSGRDRDQETQYF; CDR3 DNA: TGTGCCAGCAGCGGCCGGGACAGGGACCAAGAGACCCAGTACTTC
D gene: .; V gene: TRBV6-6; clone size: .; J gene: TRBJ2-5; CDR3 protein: CASSHSGLETQYF; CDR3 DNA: TGTGCCAGCAGTCACTCAGGGTTAGAGACCCAGTACTTC
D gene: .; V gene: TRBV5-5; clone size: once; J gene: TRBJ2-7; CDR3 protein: CASSIRPGLTYEQYF; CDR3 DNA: TGTGCCAGCAGCATTCGCCCGGGACTTACCTACGAGCAGTACTTC
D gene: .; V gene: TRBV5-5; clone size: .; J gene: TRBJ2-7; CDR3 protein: CASSQTGHPYEQYF; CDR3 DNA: TGTGCCAGCAGCCAGACCGGACACCCCTACGAGCAGTACTTC
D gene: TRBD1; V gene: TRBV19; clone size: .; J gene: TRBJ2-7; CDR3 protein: CASGQGSSYEQYF; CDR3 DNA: TGTGCCAGTGGACAGGGGAGCTCCTACGAGCAGTACTTC
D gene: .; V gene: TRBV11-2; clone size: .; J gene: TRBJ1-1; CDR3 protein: CASSQGWTPNTEAFF; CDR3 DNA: TGTGCCAGCAGTCAAGGTTGGACGCCGAACACTGAAGCTTTCTTT
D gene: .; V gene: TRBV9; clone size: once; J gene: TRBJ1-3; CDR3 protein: CASSVLPSLDSRRGNTIYF; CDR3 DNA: TGTGCCAGCAGCGTACTCCCCTCCTTAGACAGCCGGAGAGGAAACACCATATATTTT
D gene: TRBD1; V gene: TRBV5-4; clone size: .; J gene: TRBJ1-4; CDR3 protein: CASSTGTGFEKLFF; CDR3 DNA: TGTGCCAGCAGCACCGGGACAGGGTTCGAAAAACTGTTTTTT
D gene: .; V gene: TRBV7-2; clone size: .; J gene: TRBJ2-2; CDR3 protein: CASSSKRASGELFF; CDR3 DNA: TGTGCCAGCAGCTCAAAGCGGGCCAGCGGGGAGCTGTTTTTT
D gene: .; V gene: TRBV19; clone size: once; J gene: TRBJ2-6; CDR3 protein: CASKSASGANVLTF; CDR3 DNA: TGTGCCAGTAAAAGCGCCTCTGGGGCCAACGTCCTGACTTTC
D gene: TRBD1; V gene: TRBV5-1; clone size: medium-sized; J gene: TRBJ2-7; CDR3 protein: CASSFETGGDEQYF; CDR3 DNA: TGCGCCAGCAGCTTTGAGACAGGGGGCGACGAGCAGTACTTC
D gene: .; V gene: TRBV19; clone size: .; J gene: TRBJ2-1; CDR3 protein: CASSIGRGSGNEQFF; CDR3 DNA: TGTGCCAGTAGTATCGGTAGGGGCTCTGGGAATGAGCAGTTCTTC
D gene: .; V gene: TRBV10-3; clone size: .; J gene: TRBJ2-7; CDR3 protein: CAISESIGQPYEQYF; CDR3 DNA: TGTGCCATCAGTGAGAGTATAGGACAGCCCTACGAGCAGTACTTC